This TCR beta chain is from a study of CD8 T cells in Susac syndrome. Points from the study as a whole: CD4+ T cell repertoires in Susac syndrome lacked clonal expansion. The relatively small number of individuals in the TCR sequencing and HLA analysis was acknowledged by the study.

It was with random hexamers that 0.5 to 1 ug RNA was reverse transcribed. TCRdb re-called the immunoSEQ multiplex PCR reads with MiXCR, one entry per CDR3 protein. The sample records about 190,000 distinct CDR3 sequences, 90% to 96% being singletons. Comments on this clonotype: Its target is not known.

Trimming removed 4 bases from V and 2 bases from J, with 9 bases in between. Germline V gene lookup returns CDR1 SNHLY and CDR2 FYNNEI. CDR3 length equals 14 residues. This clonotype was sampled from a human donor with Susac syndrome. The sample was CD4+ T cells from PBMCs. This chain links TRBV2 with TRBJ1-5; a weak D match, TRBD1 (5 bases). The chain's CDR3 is CASSGGGGNQPQHF. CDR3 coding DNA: TGTGCCAGCAGTGGGGGGGGAGGCAATCAGCCCCAGCATTTT.